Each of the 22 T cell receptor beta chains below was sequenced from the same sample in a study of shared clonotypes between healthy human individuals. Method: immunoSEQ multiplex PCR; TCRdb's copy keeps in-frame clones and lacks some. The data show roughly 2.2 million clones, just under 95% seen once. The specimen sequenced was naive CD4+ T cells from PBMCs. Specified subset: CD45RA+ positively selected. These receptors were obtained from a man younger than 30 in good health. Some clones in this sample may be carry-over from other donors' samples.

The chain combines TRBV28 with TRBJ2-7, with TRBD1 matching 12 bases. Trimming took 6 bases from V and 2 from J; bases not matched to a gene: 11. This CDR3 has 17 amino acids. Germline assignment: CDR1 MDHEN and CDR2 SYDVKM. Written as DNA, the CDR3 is TGTGCCAGCAGGCTCGGGACAGGGGGCGACAATACCTACGAGCAGTACTTC. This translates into CASRLGTGGDNTYEQYF.

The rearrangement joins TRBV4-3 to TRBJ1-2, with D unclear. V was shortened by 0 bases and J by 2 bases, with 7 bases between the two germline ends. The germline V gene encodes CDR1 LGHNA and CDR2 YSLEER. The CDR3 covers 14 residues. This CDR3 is CASSQEVRNYGYTF. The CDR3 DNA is TGCGCCAGCAGCCAAGAAGTGCGGAACTATGGCTACACCTTC.

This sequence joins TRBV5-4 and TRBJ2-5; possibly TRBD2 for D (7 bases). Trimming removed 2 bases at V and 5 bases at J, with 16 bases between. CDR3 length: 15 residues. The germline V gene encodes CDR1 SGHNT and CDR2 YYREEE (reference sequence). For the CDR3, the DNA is TGTGCCAGCAGCTTAGGGGGGGCCCCAAGCGAGACCCAGTACTTC. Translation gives CASSLGGAPSETQYF.

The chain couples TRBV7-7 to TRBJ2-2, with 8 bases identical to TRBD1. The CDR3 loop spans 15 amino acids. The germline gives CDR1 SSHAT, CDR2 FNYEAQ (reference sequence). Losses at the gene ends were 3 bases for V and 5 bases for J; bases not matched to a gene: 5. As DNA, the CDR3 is TGTGCCAGCAGCTTGACAGGGGAGGAGACCGGGGAGCTGTTTTTT. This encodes CASSLTGEETGELFF.

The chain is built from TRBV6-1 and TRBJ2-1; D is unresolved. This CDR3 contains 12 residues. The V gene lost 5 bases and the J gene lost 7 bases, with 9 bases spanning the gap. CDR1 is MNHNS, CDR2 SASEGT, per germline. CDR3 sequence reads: CASSRPGNEQFF. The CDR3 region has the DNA TGTGCCAGCAGTCGTCCCGGGAATGAGCAGTTCTTC.

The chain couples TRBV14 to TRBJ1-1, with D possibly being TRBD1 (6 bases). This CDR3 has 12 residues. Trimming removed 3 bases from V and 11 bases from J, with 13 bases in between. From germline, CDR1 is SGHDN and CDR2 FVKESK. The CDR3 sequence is CASSQMGAAAFF. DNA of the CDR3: TGTGCCAGCAGCCAGATGGGGGCGGCGGCTTTCTTT.

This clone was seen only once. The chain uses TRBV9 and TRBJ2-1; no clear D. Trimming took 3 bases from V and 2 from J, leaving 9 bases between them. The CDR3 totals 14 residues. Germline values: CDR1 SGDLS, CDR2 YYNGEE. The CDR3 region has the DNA TGTGCCAGCAGCGACTCCCACCCCTACAATGAGCAGTTCTTC. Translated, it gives CASSDSHPYNEQFF.

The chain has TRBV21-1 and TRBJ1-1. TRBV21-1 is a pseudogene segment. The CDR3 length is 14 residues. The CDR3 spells CASSIEGLNTEAFF. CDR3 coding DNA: TGTGCCAGCAGCATTGAAGGGTTGAACACTGAAGCTTTCTTT.

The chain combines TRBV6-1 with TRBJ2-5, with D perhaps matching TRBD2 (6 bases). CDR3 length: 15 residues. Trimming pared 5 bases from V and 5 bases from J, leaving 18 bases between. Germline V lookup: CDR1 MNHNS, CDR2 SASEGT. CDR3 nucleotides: TGTGCCAGCAGTAGATACCGGGAGTTGGGGGAGACCCAGTACTTC. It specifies CASSRYRELGETQYF.

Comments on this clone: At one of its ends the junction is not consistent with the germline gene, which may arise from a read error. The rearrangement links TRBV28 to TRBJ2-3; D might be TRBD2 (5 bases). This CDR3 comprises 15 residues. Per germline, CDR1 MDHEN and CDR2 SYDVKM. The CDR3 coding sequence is TGTGCCAGCAGTTCTCCGGGATACCCCACAAATACGCAGTATTTT. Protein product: CASSSPGYPTNTQYF.

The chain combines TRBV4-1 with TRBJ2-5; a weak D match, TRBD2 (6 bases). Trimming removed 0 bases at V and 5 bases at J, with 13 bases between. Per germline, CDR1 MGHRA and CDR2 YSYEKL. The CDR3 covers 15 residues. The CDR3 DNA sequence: TGCGCCAGCAGCCAAGAACGAGGACGGGGGGAGACCCAGTACTTC. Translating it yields CASSQERGRGETQYF.

CDR3 in DNA: TGTGCCAGCAGTATAAAGGGAGGGACCATAATGCAGTTCTTC. It specifies CASSIKGGTIMQFF. The chain links TRBV2 to TRBJ2-1, with 7 bases matching TRBD2. J gave up 12 bases and V 5 bases, and 13 bases lay outside the gene matches. CDR1 and CDR2 (germline): SNHLY, FYNNEI. The length of the CDR3 is 14 residues.

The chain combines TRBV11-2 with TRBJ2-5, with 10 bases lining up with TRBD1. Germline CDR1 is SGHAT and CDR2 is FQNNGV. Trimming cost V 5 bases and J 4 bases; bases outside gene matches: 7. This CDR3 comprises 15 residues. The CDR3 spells CASSPGGTGAETQYF. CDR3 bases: TGTGCCAGCAGCCCCGGCGGGACAGGGGCAGAGACCCAGTACTTC.

CDR3 region: CASSLAASGHSYEQYF. The CDR3 DNA reads TGTGCCAGCAGCTTGGCCGCTAGCGGGCACTCCTACGAGCAGTACTTC. The rearrangement links TRBV5-4 to TRBJ2-7, with TRBD2 matching over 8 bases. V lost 0 bases, J lost 0 bases, and 5 bases stayed unmatched. The CDR3 is made up of 16 amino acids. Germline V gene data show CDR1 as SGHNT and CDR2 as YYREEE (reference sequence).

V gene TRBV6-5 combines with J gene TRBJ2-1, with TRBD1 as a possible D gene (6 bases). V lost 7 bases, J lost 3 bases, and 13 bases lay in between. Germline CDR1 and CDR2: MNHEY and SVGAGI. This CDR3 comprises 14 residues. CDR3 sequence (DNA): TGTGCCAGCACGACCGGCAGGGGCTACAATGAGCAGTTCTTC. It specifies CASTTGRGYNEQFF.

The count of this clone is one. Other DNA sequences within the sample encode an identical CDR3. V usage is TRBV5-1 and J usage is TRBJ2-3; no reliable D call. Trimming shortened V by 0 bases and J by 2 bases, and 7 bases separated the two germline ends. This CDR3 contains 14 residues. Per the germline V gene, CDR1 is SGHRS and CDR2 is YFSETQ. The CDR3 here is CASSLGTATDTQYF. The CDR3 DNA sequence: TGCGCCAGCAGCTTGGGAACGGCCACAGATACGCAGTATTTT. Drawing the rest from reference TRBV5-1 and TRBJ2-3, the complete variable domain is KAGVTQTPRYLIKTRGQQVTLSCSPISGHRSVSWYQQTPGQGLQFLFEYFSETQRNKGNFPGRFSGRQFSNSRSEMNVSTLELGDSALYLCASSLGTATDTQYFGPGTRLTVL.

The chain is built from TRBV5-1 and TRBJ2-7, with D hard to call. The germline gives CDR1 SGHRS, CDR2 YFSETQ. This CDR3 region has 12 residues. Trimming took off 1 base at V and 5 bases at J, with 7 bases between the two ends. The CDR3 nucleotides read TGCGCCAGCAGCTTGCCCGGCCACGAGCAGTACTTC. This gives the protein CASSLPGHEQYF.

CDR3: CASSQETSGSLNTQYF. CDR3 in DNA: TGTGCCAGCAGCCAAGAGACTAGCGGGAGCTTAAATACGCAGTATTTT. The V gene is TRBV4-2, the J gene TRBJ2-3, with 12 bases identical to TRBD2. V was clipped by 0 bases and J by 7 bases; unmatched bases: 5. Germline V gene lookup returns CDR1 LGHNA and CDR2 YNFKEQ. The CDR3 totals 16 residues.

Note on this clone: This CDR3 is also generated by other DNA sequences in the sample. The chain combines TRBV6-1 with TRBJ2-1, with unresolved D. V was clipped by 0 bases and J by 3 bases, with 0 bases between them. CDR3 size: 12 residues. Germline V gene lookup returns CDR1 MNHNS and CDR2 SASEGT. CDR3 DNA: TGTGCCAGCAGTGAAGCCTACAATGAGCAGTTCTTC. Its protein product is CASSEAYNEQFF.

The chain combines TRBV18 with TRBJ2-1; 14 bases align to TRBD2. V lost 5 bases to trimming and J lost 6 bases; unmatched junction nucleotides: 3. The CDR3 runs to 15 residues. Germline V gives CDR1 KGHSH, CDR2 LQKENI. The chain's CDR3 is CASSRGLAGVNEQFF. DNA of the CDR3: TGTGCCAGCTCAAGGGGACTAGCGGGAGTCAATGAGCAGTTCTTC. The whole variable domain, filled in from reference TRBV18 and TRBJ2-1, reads NAGVMQNPRHLVRRRGQEARLRCSPMKGHSHVYWYRQLPEEGLKFMVYLQKENIIDESGMPKERFSAEFPKEGPSILRIQQVVRGDSAAYFCASSRGLAGVNEQFFGPGTRLTVL.

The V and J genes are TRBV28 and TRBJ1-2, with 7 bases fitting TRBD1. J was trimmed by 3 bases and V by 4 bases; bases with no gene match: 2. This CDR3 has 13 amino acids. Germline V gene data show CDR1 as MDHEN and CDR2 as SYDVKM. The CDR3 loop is CASSSGQDYGYTF. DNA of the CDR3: TGTGCCAGCAGTTCCGGACAGGACTATGGCTACACCTTC.

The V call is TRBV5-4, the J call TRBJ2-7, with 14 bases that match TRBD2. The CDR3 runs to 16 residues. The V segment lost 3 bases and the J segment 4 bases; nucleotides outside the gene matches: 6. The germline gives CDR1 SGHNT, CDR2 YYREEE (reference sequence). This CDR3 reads CASSSRTSGRSYEQYF. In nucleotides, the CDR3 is TGTGCCAGCAGCTCCCGGACTAGCGGGAGGAGTTACGAGCAGTACTTC.